This T cell receptor (beta chain) was found in a study of T cell responses to AZD1222 COVID-19 vaccine. This table comes from immunoSEQ multiplex PCR, and its TCRdb copy is limited to in-frame clones, with some not included. The data hold some 130,000 clones, with around 90% observed a single time. Study results and caveats: Nearly half of the spike-specific TCRs reportedly recognize variant regions that carry no mutations.

Details on this clone: Its target is not known.

Germline values: CDR1 SGHTA, CDR2 FQGNSA. V was cut by 6 bases and J by 1 base, with 15 bases left in between. The CDR3 totals 15 residues. The J gene is TRBJ1-1, the V gene TRBV7-2, with a possible D match to TRBD1 (5 bases). The sequence was collected from an adult in good health. Specimen: peripheral blood, collected on day 0 of AZD1222 vaccination. The CDR3 bases are TGTGCCAGCAGTTCGGACGGGGCCTCGAACACTGAAGCTTTCTTT. Translated: CASSSDGASNTEAFF.